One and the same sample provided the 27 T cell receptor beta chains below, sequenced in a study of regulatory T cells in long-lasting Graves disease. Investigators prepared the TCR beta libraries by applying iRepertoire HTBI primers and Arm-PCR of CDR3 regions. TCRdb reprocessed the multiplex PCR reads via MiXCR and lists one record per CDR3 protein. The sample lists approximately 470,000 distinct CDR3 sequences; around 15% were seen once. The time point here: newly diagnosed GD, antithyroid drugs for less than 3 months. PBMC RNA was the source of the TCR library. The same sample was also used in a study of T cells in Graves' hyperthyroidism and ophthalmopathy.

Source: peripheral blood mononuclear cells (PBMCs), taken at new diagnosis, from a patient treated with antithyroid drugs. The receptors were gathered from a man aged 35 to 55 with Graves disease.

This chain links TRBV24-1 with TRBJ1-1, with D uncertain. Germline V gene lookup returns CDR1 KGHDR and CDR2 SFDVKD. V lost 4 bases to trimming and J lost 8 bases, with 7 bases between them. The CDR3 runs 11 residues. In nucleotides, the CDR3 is TGTGCCACCAGTGACGAGGGAGAAGCTTTCTTT. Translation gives CATSDEGEAFF.

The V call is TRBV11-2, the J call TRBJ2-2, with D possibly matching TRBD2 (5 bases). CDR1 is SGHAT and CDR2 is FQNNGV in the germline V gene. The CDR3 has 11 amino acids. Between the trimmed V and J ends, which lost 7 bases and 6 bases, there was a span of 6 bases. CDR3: CASKLAGELFF. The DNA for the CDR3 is TGTGCCAGCAAACTAGCCGGGGAGCTGTTTTTT.

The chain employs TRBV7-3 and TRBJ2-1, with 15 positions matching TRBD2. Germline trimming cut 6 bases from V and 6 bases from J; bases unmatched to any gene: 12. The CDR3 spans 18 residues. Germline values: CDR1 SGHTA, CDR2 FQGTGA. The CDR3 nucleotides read TGTGCCAGCAGTCTCACGGCCGGGACTAGCGGGAGGACCAATGAGCAGTTCTTC. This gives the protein CASSLTAGTSGRTNEQFF.

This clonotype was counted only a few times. CDR3 in amino acids: CASSVETDNSPLHF. The CDR3 DNA is TGTGCCAGCAGCGTAGAGACGGATAATTCACCCCTCCACTTT. The chain carries TRBV9 and TRBJ1-6; unclear D gene. The CDR3 runs to 14 residues. Trimming stripped 0 bases from V and 5 bases from J, with 6 bases between. CDR1 and CDR2 (germline): SGDLS, YYNGEE.

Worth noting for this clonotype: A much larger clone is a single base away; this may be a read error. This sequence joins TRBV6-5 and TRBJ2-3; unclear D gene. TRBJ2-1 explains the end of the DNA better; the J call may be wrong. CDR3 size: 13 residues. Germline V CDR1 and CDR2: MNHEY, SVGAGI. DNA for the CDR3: TGTGCCAGCGGAAACGACCTAGGGAATGAGCAGTTCTTC. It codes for CASGNDLGNEQFF.

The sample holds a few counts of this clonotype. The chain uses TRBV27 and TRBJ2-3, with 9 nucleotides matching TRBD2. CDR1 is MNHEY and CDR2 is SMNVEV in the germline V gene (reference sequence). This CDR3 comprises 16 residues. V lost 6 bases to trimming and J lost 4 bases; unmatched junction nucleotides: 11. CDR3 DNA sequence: TGTGCCAGCAGCGCCCGAGCGGGAGGTTCGTCAGATACGCAGTATTTT. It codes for CASSARAGGSSDTQYF.

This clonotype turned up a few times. In DNA form, the CDR3 reads TGCAGTGCTGGGGATGACTACGAGCAGTACTTC. Its translation is CSAGDDYEQYF. This chain connects TRBV20-1 to TRBJ2-7, with D uncertain. The CDR3 totals 11 residues. Deletions cut 5 bases from V and 3 bases from J, with 8 bases between. CDR1 is DFQATT, CDR2 SNEGSKA, per germline (reference sequence).

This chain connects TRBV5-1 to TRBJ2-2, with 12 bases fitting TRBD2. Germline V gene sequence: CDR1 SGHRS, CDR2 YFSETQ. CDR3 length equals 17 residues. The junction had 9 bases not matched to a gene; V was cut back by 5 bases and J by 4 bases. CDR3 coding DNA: TGCGCCAGCAGAAGAGTCAGGACTAGCGGGACCACCGGGGAGCTGTTTTTT. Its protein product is CASRRVRTSGTTGELFF.

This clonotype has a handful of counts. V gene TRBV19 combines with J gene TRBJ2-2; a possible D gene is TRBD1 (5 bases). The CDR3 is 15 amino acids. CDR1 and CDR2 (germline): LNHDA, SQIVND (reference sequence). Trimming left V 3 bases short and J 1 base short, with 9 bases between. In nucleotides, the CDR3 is TGTGCCAGTAGTATTAGGGGCCAGAACACCGGGGAGCTGTTTTTT. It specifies CASSIRGQNTGELFF.

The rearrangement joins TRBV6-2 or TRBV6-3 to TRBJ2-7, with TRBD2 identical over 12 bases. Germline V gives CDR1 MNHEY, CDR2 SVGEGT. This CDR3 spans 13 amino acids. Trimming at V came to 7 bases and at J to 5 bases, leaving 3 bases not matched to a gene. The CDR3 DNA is TGTGCCAGCAAACTAGCGGGGGGCCACGAGCAGTACTTC. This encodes CASKLAGGHEQYF.

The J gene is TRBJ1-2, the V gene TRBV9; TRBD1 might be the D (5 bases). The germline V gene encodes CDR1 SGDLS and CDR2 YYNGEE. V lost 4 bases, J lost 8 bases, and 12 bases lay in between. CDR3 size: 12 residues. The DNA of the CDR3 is TGTGCCAGCAGCCGGAGGGGTTTCGGCTACACCTTC. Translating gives CASSRRGFGYTF.

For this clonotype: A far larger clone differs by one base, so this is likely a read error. CDR3 protein: CASSFEQGYLNEQYF. The CDR3 DNA sequence: TGCGCCAGCAGCTTTGAACAGGGGTATCTGAATGAGCAGTACTTC. The V gene is TRBV5-1, the J gene TRBJ2-5, with 7 bases matching TRBD1. V was pared by 2 bases and J by 11 bases, with 15 bases of the junction left unmatched. The CDR3 runs to 15 residues. Germline V gene data show CDR1 as SGHRS and CDR2 as YFSETQ.

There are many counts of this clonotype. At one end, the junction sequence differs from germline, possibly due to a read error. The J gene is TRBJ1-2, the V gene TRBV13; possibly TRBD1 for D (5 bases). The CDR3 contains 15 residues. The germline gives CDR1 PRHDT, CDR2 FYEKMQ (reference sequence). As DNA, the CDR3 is TGCGCCAGCAGCTTGGAGCGGGGCGCGGGTGATGGCTACACCTTC. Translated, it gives CASSLERGAGDGYTF.

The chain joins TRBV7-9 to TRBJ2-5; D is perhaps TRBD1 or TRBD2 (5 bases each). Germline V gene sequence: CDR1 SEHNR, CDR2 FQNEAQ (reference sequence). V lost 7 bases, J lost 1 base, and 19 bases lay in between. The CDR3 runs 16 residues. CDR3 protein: CASTHRGALLQETQYF. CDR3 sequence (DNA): TGTGCCAGCACCCATCGAGGGGCCCTCCTCCAAGAGACCCAGTACTTC.

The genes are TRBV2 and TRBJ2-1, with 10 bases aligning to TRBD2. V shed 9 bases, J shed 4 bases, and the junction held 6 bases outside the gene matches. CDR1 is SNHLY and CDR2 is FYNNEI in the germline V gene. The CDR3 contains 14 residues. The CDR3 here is CASPSSGSYNEQFF. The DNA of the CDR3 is TGTGCCAGTCCCTCTAGCGGGAGTTACAATGAGCAGTTCTTC.

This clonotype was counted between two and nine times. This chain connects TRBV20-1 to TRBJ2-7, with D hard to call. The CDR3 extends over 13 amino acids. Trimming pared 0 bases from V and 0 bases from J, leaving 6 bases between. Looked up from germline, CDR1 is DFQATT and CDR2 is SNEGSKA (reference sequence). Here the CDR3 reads CSARDRNSYEQYF. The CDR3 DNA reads TGCAGTGCTAGAGATCGTAACTCCTACGAGCAGTACTTC.

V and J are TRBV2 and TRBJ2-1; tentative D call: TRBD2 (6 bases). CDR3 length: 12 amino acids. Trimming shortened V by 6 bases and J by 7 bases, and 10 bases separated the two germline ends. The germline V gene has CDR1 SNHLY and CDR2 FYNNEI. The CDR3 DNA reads TGTGCCAGCAGCCAGCGGGTGAATGAGCAGTTCTTC. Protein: CASSQRVNEQFF.

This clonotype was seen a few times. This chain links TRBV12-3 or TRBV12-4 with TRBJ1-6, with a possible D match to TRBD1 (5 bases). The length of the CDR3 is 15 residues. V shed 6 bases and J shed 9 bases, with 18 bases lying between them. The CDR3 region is CASSEGRPTSSPLHF. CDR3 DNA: TGTGCCAGCAGCGAGGGGCGGCCAACGAGTTCACCCCTCCACTTT.

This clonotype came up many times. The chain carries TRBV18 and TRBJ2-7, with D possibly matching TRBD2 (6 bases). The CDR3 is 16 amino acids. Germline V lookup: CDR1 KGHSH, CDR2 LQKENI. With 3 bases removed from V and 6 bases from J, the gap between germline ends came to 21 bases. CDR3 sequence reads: CASSPSMTSVSGEQYF. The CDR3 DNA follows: TGTGCCAGCTCACCGTCCATGACTAGTGTCTCGGGCGAGCAGTACTTC.

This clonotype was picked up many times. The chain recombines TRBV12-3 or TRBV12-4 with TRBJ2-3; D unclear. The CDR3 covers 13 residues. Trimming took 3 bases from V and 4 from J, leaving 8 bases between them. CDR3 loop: CASSFPPPDTQYF. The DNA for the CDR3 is TGTGCCAGCAGTTTCCCCCCCCCAGATACGCAGTATTTT.

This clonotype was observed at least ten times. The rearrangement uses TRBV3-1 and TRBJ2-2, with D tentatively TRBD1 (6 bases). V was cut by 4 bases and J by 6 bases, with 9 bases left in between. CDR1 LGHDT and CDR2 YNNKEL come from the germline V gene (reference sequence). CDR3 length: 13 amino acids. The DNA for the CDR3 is TGTGCCAGCAGCCCTCGGACAGCCGGGGAGCTGTTTTTT. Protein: CASSPRTAGELFF.

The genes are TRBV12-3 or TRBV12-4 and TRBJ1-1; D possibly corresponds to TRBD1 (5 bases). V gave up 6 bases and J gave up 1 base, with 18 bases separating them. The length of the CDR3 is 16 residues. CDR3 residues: CASRGRAGSWNTEAFF. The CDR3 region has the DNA TGTGCCAGCAGGGGGAGGGCAGGGTCCTGGAACACTGAAGCTTTCTTT.

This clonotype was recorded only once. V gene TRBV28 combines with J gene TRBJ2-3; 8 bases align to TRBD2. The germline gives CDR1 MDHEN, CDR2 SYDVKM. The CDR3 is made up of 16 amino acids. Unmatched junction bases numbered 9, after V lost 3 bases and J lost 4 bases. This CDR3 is CASSFGLGRAADTQYF. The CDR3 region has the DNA TGTGCCAGCAGTTTCGGTCTCGGGAGGGCGGCAGATACGCAGTATTTT. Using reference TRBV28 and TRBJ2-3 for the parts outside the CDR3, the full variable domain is DVKVTQSSRYLVKRTGEKVFLECVQDMDHENMFWYRQDPGLGLRLIYFSYDVKMKEKGDIPEGYSVSREKKERFSLILESASTNQTSMYLCASSFGLGRAADTQYFGPGTRLTVL.

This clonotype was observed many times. The CDR3: CATSDLRRSGRANEQFF. Written as DNA, the CDR3 is TGTGCCACCAGTGATTTGCGCCGGAGCGGGAGGGCCAATGAGCAGTTCTTC. The rearrangement uses TRBV24-1 and TRBJ2-1, with 10 bases that match TRBD2. The J segment lost 6 bases and the V segment lost 0 bases, leaving 7 bases of the junction unmatched. This CDR3 has 17 residues. Germline CDR1 and CDR2: KGHDR and SFDVKD.

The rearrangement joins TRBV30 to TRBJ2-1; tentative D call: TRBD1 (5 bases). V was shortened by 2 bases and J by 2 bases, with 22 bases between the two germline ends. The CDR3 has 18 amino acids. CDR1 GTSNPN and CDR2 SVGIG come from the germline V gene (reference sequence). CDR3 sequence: CAWSSLSRQTLPYNEQFF. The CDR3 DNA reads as TGTGCCTGGAGTTCATTATCGCGACAGACCCTACCCTACAATGAGCAGTTCTTC.

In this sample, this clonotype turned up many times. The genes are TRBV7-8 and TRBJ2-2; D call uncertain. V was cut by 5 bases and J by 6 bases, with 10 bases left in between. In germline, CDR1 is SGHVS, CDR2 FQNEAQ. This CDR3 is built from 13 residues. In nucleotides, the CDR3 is TGTGCCAGCAGCCCCGACCGTCCCGGGGAGCTGTTTTTT. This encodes CASSPDRPGELFF. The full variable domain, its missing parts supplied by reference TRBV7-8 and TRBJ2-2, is GAGVSQSPRYKVAKRGQDVALRCDPISGHVSLFWYQQALGQGPEFLTYFQNEAQLDKSGLPSDRFFAERPEGSVSTLKIQRTQQEDSAVYLCASSPDRPGELFFGEGSRLTVL.

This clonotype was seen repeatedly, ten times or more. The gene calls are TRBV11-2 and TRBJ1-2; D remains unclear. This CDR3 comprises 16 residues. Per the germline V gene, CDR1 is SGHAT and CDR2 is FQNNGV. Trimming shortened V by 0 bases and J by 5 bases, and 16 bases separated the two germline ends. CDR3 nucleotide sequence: TGTGCCAGCAGCTTAGATGCGAAAGGGTTAAAATATGGCTACACCTTC. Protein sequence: CASSLDAKGLKYGYTF.